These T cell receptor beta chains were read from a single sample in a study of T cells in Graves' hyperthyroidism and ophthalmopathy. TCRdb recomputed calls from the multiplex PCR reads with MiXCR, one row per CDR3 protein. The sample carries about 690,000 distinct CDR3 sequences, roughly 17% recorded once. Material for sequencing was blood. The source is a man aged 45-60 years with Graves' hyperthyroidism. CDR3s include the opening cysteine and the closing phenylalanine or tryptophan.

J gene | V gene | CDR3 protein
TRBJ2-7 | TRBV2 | CASSETYPIAGGSYEQHF
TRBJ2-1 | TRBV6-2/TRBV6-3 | CASSYSSTGSNYNEQFF
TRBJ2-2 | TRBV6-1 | CASSFLVPGQGLGLAGVITGELFF
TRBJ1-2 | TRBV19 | CASSILRSANYGYTF
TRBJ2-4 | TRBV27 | CASSSLQGTPVGYF
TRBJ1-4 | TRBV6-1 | CASTKNPGTGSEKLFF
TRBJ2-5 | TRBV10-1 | CASSESGRAQETQYF
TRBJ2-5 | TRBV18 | CASSPDRNQETQYF
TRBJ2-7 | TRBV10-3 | CAISGQGSSEQYF
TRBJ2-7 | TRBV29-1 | CSAASGTYEQYF
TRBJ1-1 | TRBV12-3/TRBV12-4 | CASSFQGLVNTEAFF
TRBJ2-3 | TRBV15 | CATSRDQAGNGDTQYF
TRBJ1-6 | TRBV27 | CASSPFVGENSPLHF
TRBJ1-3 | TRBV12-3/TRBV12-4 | CASSLAAGNTIYF
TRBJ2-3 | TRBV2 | CASSEVGQDTQYF
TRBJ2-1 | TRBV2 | CASSQPRDRSYNEQFF
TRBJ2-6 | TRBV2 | CASRSDGSSGANVLTF
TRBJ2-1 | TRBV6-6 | CASSYARDTYNEQFF
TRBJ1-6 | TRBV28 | CASYSEGLGSPLHF
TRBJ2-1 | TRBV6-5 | CASSYLGLAGANEQFF
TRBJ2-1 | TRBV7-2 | CASSQEGGPYNEQFF
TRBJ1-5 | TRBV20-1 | CSARSGDSNQPQHF
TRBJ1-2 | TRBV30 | CAWSFIGTGGGYTF
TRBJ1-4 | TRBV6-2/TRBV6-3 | CASKAMTGIWIEKLFF
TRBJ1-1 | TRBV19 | CASRTGTDHTEAFF
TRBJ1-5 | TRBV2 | CASSVSSNQPQHF
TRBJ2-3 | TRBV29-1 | CSVDGQRLAGTSTDTQYF
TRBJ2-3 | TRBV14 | CASSQDWASGGTDTQYF
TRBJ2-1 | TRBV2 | CASSEPPGTSANEQFF
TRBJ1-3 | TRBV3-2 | CASSQAPRTEPGNTIYF
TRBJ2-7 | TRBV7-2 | CASSLPGARSYEQYF
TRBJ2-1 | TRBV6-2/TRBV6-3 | CASSNPLGSYNEQFF
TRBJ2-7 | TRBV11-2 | CASSAADFPGHSYEQYF
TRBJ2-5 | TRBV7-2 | CASSLGGSSQETQYF
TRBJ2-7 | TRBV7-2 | CASSLVSGRYDEQYF